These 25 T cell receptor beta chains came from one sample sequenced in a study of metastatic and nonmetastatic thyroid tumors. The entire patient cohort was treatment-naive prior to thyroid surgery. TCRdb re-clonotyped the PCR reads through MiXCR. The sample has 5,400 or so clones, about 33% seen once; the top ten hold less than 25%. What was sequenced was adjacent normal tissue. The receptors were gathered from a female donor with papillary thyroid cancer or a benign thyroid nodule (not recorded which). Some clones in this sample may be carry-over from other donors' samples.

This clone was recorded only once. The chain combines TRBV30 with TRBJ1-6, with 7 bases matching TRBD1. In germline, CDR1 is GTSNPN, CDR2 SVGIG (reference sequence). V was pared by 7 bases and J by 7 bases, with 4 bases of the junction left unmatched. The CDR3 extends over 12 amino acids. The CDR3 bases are TGTGCCTCAGGACAGGTGAATTCACCCCTCCACTTT. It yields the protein CASGQVNSPLHF.

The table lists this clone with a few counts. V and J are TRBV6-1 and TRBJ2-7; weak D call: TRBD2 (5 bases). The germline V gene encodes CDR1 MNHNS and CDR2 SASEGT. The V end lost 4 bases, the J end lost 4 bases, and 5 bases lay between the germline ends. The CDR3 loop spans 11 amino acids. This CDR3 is CASSGGYEQYF. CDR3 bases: TGTGCCAGCAGTGGCGGGTACGAGCAGTACTTC.

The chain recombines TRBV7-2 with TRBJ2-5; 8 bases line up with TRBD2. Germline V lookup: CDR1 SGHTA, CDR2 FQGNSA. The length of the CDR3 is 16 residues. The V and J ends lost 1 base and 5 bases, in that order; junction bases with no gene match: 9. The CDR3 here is CASSLGPQAGAETQYF. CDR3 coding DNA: TGTGCCAGCAGCTTAGGACCCCAAGCGGGGGCGGAGACCCAGTACTTC.

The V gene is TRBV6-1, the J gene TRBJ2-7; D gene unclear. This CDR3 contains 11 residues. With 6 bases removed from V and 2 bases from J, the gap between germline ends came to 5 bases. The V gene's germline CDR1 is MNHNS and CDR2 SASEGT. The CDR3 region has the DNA TGTGCCAGCAGGAACACCTACGAGCAGTACTTC. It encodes CASRNTYEQYF.

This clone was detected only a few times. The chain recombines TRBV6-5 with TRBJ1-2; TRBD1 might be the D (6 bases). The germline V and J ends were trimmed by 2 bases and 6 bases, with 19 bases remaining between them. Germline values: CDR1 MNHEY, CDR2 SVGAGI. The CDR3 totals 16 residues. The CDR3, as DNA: TGTGCCAGCAGTTACACCTCACAGGGAGGGGTGGATGGCTACACCTTC. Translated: CASSYTSQGGVDGYTF.

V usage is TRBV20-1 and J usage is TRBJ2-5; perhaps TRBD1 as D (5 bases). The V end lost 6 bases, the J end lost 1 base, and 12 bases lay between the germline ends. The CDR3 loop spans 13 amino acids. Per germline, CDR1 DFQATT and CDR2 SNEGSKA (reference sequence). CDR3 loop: CSAQRQTQETQYF. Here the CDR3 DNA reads TGCAGTGCCCAGAGACAGACCCAAGAGACCCAGTACTTC.

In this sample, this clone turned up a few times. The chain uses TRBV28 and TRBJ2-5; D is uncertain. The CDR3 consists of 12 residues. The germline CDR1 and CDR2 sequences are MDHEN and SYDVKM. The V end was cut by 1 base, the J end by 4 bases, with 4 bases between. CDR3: CASSLLGETQYF. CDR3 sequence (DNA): TGTGCCAGCAGTTTATTAGGAGAGACCCAGTACTTC.

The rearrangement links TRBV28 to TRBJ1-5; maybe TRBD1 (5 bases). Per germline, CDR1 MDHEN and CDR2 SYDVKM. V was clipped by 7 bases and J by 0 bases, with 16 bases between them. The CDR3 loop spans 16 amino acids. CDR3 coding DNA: TGTGCCAGCAAGGCAGGGCTCATGGGTAGCAATCAGCCCCAGCATTTT. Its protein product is CASKAGLMGSNQPQHF. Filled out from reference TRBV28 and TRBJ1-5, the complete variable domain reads DVKVTQSSRYLVKRTGEKVFLECVQDMDHENMFWYRQDPGLGLRLIYFSYDVKMKEKGDIPEGYSVSREKKERFSLILESASTNQTSMYLCASKAGLMGSNQPQHFGDGTRLSIL.

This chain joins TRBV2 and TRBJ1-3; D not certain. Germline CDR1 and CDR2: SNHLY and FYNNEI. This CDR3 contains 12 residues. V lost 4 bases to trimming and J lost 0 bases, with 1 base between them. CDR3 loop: CASSVSGNTIYF. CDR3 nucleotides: TGTGCCAGCAGTGTCTCTGGAAACACCATATATTTT.

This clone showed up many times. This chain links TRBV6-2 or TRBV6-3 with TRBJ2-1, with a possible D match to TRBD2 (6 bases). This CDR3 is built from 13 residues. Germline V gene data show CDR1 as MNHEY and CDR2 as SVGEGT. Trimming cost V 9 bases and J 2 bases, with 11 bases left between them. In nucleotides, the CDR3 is TGTGCCAGTAACCTAGCGCCCTACAATGAGCAGTTCTTC. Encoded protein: CASNLAPYNEQFF.

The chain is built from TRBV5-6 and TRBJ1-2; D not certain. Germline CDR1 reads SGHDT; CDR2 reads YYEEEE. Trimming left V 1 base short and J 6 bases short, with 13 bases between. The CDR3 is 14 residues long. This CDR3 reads CASSLIRALNGYTF. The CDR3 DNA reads TGTGCCAGCAGCTTGATACGGGCCCTTAATGGCTACACCTTC.

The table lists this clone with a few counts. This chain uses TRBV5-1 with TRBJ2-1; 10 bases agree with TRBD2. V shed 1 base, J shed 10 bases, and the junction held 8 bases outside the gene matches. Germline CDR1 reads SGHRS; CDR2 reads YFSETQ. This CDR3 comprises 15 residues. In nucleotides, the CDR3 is TGCGCCAGCAGCTTGCTAGCGGGAGAATGGTTGGAGCAGTTCTTC. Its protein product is CASSLLAGEWLEQFF.

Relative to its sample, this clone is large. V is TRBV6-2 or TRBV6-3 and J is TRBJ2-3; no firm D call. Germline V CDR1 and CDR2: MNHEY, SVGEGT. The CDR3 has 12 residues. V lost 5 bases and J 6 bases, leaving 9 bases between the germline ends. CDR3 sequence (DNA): TGTGCCAGCAGTCCCCTTCGGGATACGCAGTATTTT. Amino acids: CASSPLRDTQYF.

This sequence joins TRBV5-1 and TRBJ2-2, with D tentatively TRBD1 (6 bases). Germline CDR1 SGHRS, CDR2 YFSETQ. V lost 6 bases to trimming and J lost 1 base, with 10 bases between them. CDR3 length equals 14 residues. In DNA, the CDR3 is TGCGCCAGCAAAACAGGGATGAACACCGGGGAGCTGTTTTTT. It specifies CASKTGMNTGELFF.

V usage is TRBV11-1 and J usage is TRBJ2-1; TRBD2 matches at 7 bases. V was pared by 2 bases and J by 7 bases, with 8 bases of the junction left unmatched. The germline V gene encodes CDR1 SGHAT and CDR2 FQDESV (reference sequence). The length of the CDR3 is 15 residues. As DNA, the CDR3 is TGTGCCAGCAGCTTACGACCGGGGGGAGAAAATGAGCAGTTCTTC. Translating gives CASSLRPGGENEQFF.

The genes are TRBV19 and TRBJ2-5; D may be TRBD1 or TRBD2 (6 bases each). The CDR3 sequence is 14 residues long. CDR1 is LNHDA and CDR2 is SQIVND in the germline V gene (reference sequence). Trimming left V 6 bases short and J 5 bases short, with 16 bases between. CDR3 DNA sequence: TGTGCCAGTAGAAGAGGGGGGCCCGGGGAGACCCAGTACTTC. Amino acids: CASRRGGPGETQYF.

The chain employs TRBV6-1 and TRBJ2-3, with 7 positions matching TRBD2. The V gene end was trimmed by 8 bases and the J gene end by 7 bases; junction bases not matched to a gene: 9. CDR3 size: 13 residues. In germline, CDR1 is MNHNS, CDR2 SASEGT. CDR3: CASAVTGGYTQYF. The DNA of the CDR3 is TGTGCCAGCGCGGTGACGGGGGGTTATACGCAGTATTTT.

The CDR3 bases are TGTGCCAGCAGCTTCCAGAACACTGAAGCTTTCTTT. The encoded protein is CASSFQNTEAFF. The chain recombines TRBV5-5 with TRBJ1-1; D call uncertain. The CDR3 runs 12 residues. Trimming took 2 bases from V and 1 from J, leaving 3 bases between them. Germline CDR1 SGHKS, CDR2 YYEKEE (reference sequence).

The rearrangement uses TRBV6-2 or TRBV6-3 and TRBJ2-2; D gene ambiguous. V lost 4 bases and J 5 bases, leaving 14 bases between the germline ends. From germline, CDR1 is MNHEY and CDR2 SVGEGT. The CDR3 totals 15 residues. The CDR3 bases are TGTGCCAGCAGTTCTTTGGTTAAAGGGACCGGGGAGCTGTTTTTT. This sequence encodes CASSSLVKGTGELFF.

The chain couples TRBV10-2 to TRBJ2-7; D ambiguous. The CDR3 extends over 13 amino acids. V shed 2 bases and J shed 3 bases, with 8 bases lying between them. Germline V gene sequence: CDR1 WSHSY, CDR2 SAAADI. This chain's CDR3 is CASSEGLGYEQYF. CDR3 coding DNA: TGCGCCAGCAGTGAGGGGTTGGGCTACGAGCAGTACTTC.

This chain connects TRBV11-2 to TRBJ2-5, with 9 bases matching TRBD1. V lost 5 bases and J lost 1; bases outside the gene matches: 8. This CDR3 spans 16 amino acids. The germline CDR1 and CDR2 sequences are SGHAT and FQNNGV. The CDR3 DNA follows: TGTGCCAGCAGCCCAGGGACAGGGTCCCCCCAAGAGACCCAGTACTTC. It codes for CASSPGTGSPQETQYF.

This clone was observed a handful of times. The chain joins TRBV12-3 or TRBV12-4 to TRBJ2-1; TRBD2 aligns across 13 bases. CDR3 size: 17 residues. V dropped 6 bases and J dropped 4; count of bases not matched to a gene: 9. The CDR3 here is CASSKAGLAGVYNEQFF. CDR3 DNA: TGTGCCAGCAGCAAAGCCGGACTAGCGGGAGTATACAATGAGCAGTTCTTC.

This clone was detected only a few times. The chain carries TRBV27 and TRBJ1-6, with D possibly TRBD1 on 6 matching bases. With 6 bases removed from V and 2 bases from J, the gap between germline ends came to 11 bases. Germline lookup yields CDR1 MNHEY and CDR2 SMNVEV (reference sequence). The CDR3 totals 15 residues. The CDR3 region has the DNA TGTGCCAGCAGGAGGGGGGCCCCCTATAATTCACCCCTCCACTTT. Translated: CASRRGAPYNSPLHF.

The CDR3 DNA is TGTGCCAGCAGCCCTACAGGGTTGAACACTGAAGCTTTCTTT. It specifies CASSPTGLNTEAFF. This chain uses TRBV9 with TRBJ1-1; perhaps TRBD1 as D (6 bases). The germline V gene encodes CDR1 SGDLS and CDR2 YYNGEE. The V end was cut by 4 bases, the J end by 0 bases, with 10 bases between. The CDR3 is 14 amino acids.

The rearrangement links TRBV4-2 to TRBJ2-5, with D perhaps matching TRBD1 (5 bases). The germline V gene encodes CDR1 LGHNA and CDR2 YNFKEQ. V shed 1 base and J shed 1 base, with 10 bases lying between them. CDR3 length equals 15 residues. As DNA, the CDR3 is TGTGCCAGCAGCCAAGCCGAAGGGGTCCAAGAGACCCAGTACTTC. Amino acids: CASSQAEGVQETQYF.